The rows below give T cell receptor beta chains drawn from one sample of a study of blood T cell repertoires in COVID-19. Some clones are missing from TCRdb's copy, which holds only in-frame ones; the method was immunoSEQ multiplex PCR. The sample lists about 530,000 clones, approximately 91% seen once, with roughly 7.3% in the top ten. Material for sequencing was peripheral blood. These receptors all come from a woman between 45 and 60 years old with COVID-19, enrolled during active disease. Each CDR3 is given with its conserved first and last residue. Fields, in order: CDR3 length, J gene, D gene, V gene, clone size, CDR3 DNA, CDR3 protein. A D gene is named only where the DNA matches it firmly. Size tells how often a clone was seen (once, few, many) or the class of an expanded clone, and some rows leave it out.

15,TRBJ2-7,NA,TRBV19,NA,TGTGCCAGTAGTATCAAAGGGGCAGGCTCCTACGAGCAGTACTTC,CASSIKGAGSYEQYF
14,TRBJ2-7,TRBD2,TRBV6-6,NA,TGTGCCAGCAGTTCCTCCGGGACTACTTACGAGCAGTACTTC,CASSSSGTTYEQYF
13,TRBJ1-6,NA,TRBV30,many,TGTGCCTGGAGCCTCTTGGAGGATTCACCCCTCCACTTT,CAWSLLEDSPLHF
15,TRBJ2-1,TRBD2,TRBV11-2,NA,TGTGCCAGCAGCGACCCCGGGGGGGCTTGGAATGAGCAGTTCTTC,CASSDPGGAWNEQFF
13,TRBJ1-2,NA,TRBV27,NA,TGTGCCAGCAGTCTACAGGGTGACGATGGCTACACCTTC,CASSLQGDDGYTF
13,TRBJ1-4,TRBD1,TRBV6-6,once,TGTGCCACCCGGGGACAGGCTAATGAAAAACTGTTTTTT,CATRGQANEKLFF
15,TRBJ1-1,NA,TRBV18,NA,TGTGCCAGCTCACCGGGCAGCAGTTTCGACACTGAAGCTTTCTTT,CASSPGSSFDTEAFF
16,TRBJ1-2,NA,TRBV3-1/TRBV3-2,once,TGTGCCAGCAGCCAAGGGGCAGGCTCGCGTCTCTATGGCTACACCTTC,CASSQGAGSRLYGYTF
14,TRBJ2-3,TRBD2,TRBV3-1/TRBV3-2,once,TGTGCCAGCAGCCGGACTAGCGAGGCAGATACGCAGTATTTT,CASSRTSEADTQYF
14,TRBJ1-1,TRBD1,TRBV6-5,NA,TGTGCCAGCAGTTACTCAGGGACAGGGGATTCGGCTTTCTTT,CASSYSGTGDSAFF
12,TRBJ2-3,NA,TRBV19,NA,TGTGCCAGTACCACCGAGGTCGGAGCGCAGTATTTT,CASTTEVGAQYF
15,TRBJ2-7,TRBD2,TRBV2,NA,TGTGCCAGCAGCTTCGGGACTAGCGGGGTTTACGAGCAGTACTTC,CASSFGTSGVYEQYF
13,TRBJ1-2,NA,TRBV12-3/TRBV12-4,NA,TGTGCCAGCAGCGATCAGGGGAACTATGGCTACACCTTC,CASSDQGNYGYTF
15,TRBJ2-7,TRBD1,TRBV19,NA,TGTGCCAGTAGTATAGCTTGGACAGGGATCTACGAGCAGTACTTC,CASSIAWTGIYEQYF
15,TRBJ1-2,NA,TRBV7-9,NA,TGTGCCAGCAGCTCGGACCGGCGGGGGATCAGTGGCTACACCTTC,CASSSDRRGISGYTF
13,TRBJ1-2,NA,TRBV30,NA,TGTGCCTGGAGTAGCGTAGGTTTCTATGGCTACACCTTC,CAWSSVGFYGYTF
16,TRBJ2-7,TRBD1,TRBV9,NA,TGTGCCAGCAGCGTAAATAGGGACAGCACTACTGACGAGCAGTACTTC,CASSVNRDSTTDEQYF
16,TRBJ2-7,TRBD1,TRBV9,NA,TGTGCCAGCAGCGTAGCTGGAGGGACAGGAGCCTACGAGCAGTACTTC,CASSVAGGTGAYEQYF
12,TRBJ2-3,NA,TRBV11-2,once,TGTGCCAGCAGCCCGGTTCAAGATACGCAGTATTTT,CASSPVQDTQYF
13,TRBJ1-1,NA,TRBV27,NA,TGTGCCAGCAGTTGGGGTTCGGAAACAGGAGCTTTCTTT,CASSWGSETGAFF
14,TRBJ2-7,NA,TRBV4-1,NA,TGCGCCAGCAGCCAAGAGTTAGGACGCGGGGAGCAGTACTTC,CASSQELGRGEQYF
13,TRBJ2-7,TRBD1,TRBV7-8,NA,TGTGCCACGATAGACAGGGGTTGGAACGAGCAGTACTTC,CATIDRGWNEQYF
14,TRBJ1-1,TRBD1,TRBV30,once,TGTGCCTTACAGGGGGGCCCCGTAGGCACTGAAGCTTTCTTT,CALQGGPVGTEAFF
11,TRBJ1-2,NA,TRBV12-3/TRBV12-4,NA,TGTGCCAGCAGTAGCAGGGGAGCCTACACCTTC,CASSSRGAYTF